The clone carrying this T cell receptor (beta chain) has just a few counts. Its antigen is not known. J was trimmed by 8 bases and V by 3 bases; bases with no gene match: 10. The CDR3 has 15 residues. Germline CDR1 reads WSHSY; CDR2 reads SAAADI. The PCR ran on 60 Vbeta and 13 Jbeta primers. The table came from immunoSEQ multiplex PCR; TCRdb's copy has only in-frame clones and leaves some out. In the table there are 90,000 to 140,000 clones, over 9.5% of which are singletons. These data originate in a study of cytomegalovirus exposure and HLA in healthy donors. Study-level results: High specificity and sensitivity for cytomegalovirus status were reported for the classifier. Presence/absence comparisons presumed near-even sequencing depth among donors.

Material: PBMCs. This clonotype was sampled from a man aged 35-49 years in good health and CMV-seropositive. This sequence joins TRBV10-2 and TRBJ1-2, with 9 bases aligning to TRBD1. The CDR3 loop is CASSESRDRVEGYTF. DNA for the CDR3: TGCGCCAGCAGTGAATCCCGGGACAGGGTAGAGGGCTACACCTTC.